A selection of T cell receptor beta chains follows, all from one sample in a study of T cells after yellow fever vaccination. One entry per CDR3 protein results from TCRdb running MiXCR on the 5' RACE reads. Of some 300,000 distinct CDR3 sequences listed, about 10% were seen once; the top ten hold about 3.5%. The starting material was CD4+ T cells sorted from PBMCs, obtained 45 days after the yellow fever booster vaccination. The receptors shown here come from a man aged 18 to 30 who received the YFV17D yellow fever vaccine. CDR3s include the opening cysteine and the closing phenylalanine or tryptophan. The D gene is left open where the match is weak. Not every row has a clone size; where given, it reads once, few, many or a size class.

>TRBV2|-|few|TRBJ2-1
CASSVRRVSYNEQFF
TGTGCCAGCAGTGTACGCCGCGTCTCCTACAATGAGCAGTTCTTC
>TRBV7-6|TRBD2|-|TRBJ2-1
CASSRGTSGGNEQFF
TGTGCCAGCAGCCGCGGGACTAGCGGGGGGAATGAGCAGTTCTTC
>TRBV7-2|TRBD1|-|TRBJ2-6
CASSLRTGAGANVLTF
TGTGCCAGCAGCTTAAGAACAGGGGCTGGGGCCAACGTCCTGACTTTC
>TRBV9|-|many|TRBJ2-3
CASSVASTDTQYF
TGTGCCAGCAGCGTAGCCAGCACAGATACGCAGTATTTT
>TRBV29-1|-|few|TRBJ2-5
CSLIGGKETQYF
TGCAGCCTCATTGGGGGAAAAGAGACCCAGTACTTC
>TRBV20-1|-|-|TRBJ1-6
CSANPAEAYNSPLHF
TGCAGTGCTAACCCGGCCGAGGCGTATAATTCACCCCTCCACTTT
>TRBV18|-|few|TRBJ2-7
CASSPPSRATSYEQYF
TGTGCCAGCTCACCACCCTCCAGGGCGACCTCCTACGAGCAGTACTTC
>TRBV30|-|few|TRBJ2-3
CAWSLPGDTQYF
TGTGCCTGGAGCCTCCCTGGAGATACGCAGTATTTT
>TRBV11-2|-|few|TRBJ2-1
CASSLDLRHNEQFF
TGTGCCAGCAGCTTAGATCTTCGACACAATGAGCAGTTCTTC
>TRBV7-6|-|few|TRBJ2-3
CASSPRGQGLDTQYF
TGTGCCAGCAGCCCCCGGGGTCAGGGGCTAGATACGCAGTATTTT
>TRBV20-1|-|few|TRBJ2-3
CSASPRSGSGSTDTQYF
TGCAGTGCTAGCCCCAGGTCCGGGTCGGGAAGCACAGATACGCAGTATTTT
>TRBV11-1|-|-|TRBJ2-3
CASSQGSHTQYF
TGTGCCAGCAGCCAGGGATCGCATACGCAGTATTTT
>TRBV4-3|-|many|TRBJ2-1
CASSPGTSGEQFF
TGCGCCAGCAGCCCCGGCACGTCTGGCGAGCAGTTCTTC
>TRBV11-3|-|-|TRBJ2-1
CASSLDQYGRNEQFF
TGTGCCAGCAGCTTAGACCAGTATGGCAGGAATGAGCAGTTCTTC
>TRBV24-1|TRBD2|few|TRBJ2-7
CATSDGTSEQYF
TGTGCCACCAGTGACGGGACTAGCGAGCAGTACTTC
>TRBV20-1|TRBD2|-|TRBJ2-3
CSAHRNPGLAVDTQYF
TGCAGTGCCCACCGCAACCCGGGACTAGCGGTAGATACGCAGTATTTT